Listed here are 27 T cell receptor beta chains from one sample, sequenced in a study of blood T cell repertoires in COVID-19. Clones were read by immunoSEQ multiplex PCR, and TCRdb kept only the in-frame ones, dropping some. Of fewer than 200,000 clones in the sample, more than 80% were seen once. Sequences were obtained from peripheral blood. The receptors originated from a woman in her sixties with acute or convalescent COVID-19.

The V call is TRBV19, the J call TRBJ2-2; tentatively, D is TRBD2 (5 bases). Germline V gene lookup returns CDR1 LNHDA and CDR2 SQIVND (reference sequence). The CDR3 is made up of 14 amino acids. V dropped 9 bases and J dropped 5 bases, with 16 bases sitting between them. This CDR3 is CASRPGVRTGELFF. CDR3 DNA: TGTGCCAGCCGTCCCGGGGTTCGAACCGGGGAGCTGTTTTTT.

The rearrangement links TRBV11-2 to TRBJ1-3, with a tentative D call TRBD1 (6 bases). Germline V gives CDR1 SGHAT, CDR2 FQNNGV. The ends were cut back, 5 bases at V and 11 bases at J, with 13 bases in the middle. This CDR3 spans 12 amino acids. The DNA of the CDR3 is TGTGCCAGCAGCCTCGCGGGGGGCGCCATATATTTT. Its translation is CASSLAGGAIYF.

The chain links TRBV19 to TRBJ2-3; D may be TRBD1 (5 bases). The CDR3 runs to 14 residues. V was clipped by 3 bases and J by 6 bases, with 13 bases between them. The germline CDR1 and CDR2 sequences are LNHDA and SQIVND (reference sequence). The CDR3 bases are TGTGCCAGTAGTATGGCGGCGCAGGGTGATACGCAGTATTTT. Its translation: CASSMAAQGDTQYF. Based on the CDR3 plus reference TRBV19 and TRBJ2-3, the full variable domain is DGGITQSPKYLFRKEGQNVTLSCEQNLNHDAMYWYRQDPGQGLRLIYYSQIVNDFQKGDIAEGYSVSREKKESFPLTVTSAQKNPTAFYLCASSMAAQGDTQYFGPGTRLTVL.

The chain carries TRBV10-1 and TRBJ2-1; 13 bases map to TRBD2. Germline loops: CDR1 WNHNN, CDR2 SYGVQD (reference sequence). The junction had 9 bases not matched to a gene; V was cut back by 8 bases and J by 5 bases. CDR3 length: 16 amino acids. The CDR3 is CASSGGTSGTDNEQFF. Written as DNA, the CDR3 is TGCGCCAGCTCTGGGGGGACTAGCGGGACCGACAATGAGCAGTTCTTC.

The chain couples TRBV18 to TRBJ1-3, with no clear D. The CDR3 runs 15 residues. From germline, CDR1 is KGHSH and CDR2 LQKENI. Trimming shortened V by 3 bases and J by 4 bases, and 13 bases separated the two germline ends. The CDR3 is CASSPSTNTGNTIYF. DNA for the CDR3: TGTGCCAGCTCACCTTCGACAAATACGGGAAACACCATATATTTT.

J is TRBJ1-1 and V is TRBV30, with 9 bases identical to TRBD1. The V and J ends lost 0 bases and 1 base, in that order; junction bases with no gene match: 3. The germline V gene has CDR1 GTSNPN and CDR2 SVGIG (reference sequence). The CDR3 spans 15 residues. The CDR3, as DNA: TGTGCCTGGAGTGTACCGGACAGGGGGAACACTGAAGCTTTCTTT. Translation: CAWSVPDRGNTEAFF.

This chain uses TRBV5-8 with TRBJ2-3, with 12 bases fitting TRBD2. Losses at the gene ends were 4 bases for V and 5 bases for J; bases not matched to a gene: 5. CDR3 size: 15 residues. Germline V gives CDR1 SGHTS, CDR2 YDEGEE. DNA of the CDR3: TGTGCCAGCAGCCTGCTAGCGGGAGGGCAAGATACGCAGTATTTT. Its protein is CASSLLAGGQDTQYF. Full variable domain (rest looked up from reference TRBV5-8 and TRBJ2-3): EAGVTQSPTHLIKTRGQQATLRCSPISGHTSVYWYQQALGLGLQFLLWYDEGEERNRGNFPPRFSGRQFPNYSSELNVNALELEDSALYLCASSLLAGGQDTQYFGPGTRLTVL.

The chain combines TRBV29-1 with TRBJ1-2, with 7 nucleotides matching TRBD1. Germline values: CDR1 SQVTM, CDR2 ANQGSEA. V lost 7 bases to trimming and J lost 5 bases; unmatched junction nucleotides: 4. The CDR3 is 11 amino acids. CDR3 sequence: CSAGTEYGYTF. Here the CDR3 DNA reads TGCAGCGCCGGGACAGAGTATGGCTACACCTTC.

The V and J genes are TRBV19 and TRBJ1-4; a possible D gene is TRBD1 (5 bases). The CDR3 is made up of 17 amino acids. V lost 5 bases and J 10 bases, leaving 26 bases between the germline ends. The V gene's germline CDR1 is LNHDA and CDR2 SQIVND (reference sequence). CDR3 DNA sequence: TGTGCCAGTAGTCTCTCGCCCTCGTCTAGGCATCAGGGAAAACTGTTTTTT. It is translated as CASSLSPSSRHQGKLFF.

This clone was seen just once. The chain couples TRBV19 to TRBJ2-7; 8 nucleotides match TRBD2. Germline V lookup: CDR1 LNHDA, CDR2 SQIVND (reference sequence). The CDR3 contains 14 residues. V shed 5 bases and J 3 bases; nucleotides not matched to a gene: 6. Here the CDR3 reads CASSVAGGSYEQYF. CDR3 sequence (DNA): TGTGCCAGTAGTGTCGCGGGAGGAAGCTACGAGCAGTACTTC.

This chain links TRBV11-2 with TRBJ2-2; TRBD2 is a possible D gene (6 bases). Germline assignment: CDR1 SGHAT and CDR2 FQNNGV. With 5 bases removed from V and 2 bases from J, the gap between germline ends came to 12 bases. CDR3 length equals 15 residues. Written as DNA, the CDR3 is TGTGCCAGCAGCCACCGCGGGATCAACACCGGGGAGCTGTTTTTT. As protein: CASSHRGINTGELFF. The full variable domain, rest sourced from reference TRBV11-2 and TRBJ2-2, is EAGVAQSPRYKIIEKRQSVAFWCNPISGHATLYWYQQILGQGPKLLIQFQNNGVVDDSQLPKDRFSAERLKGVDSTLKIQPAKLEDSAVYLCASSHRGINTGELFFGEGSRLTVL.

The chain has TRBV5-1 and TRBJ1-2; 9 nucleotides match TRBD1. The trim removed 2 bases at V and 8 bases at J, leaving 13 bases unmatched. This CDR3 spans 16 amino acids. CDR1 SGHRS and CDR2 YFSETQ come from the germline V gene. CDR3: CASSFSTTGGQGGYTF. The DNA of the CDR3 is TGCGCCAGCAGCTTCTCAACGACAGGGGGGCAAGGCGGCTACACCTTC.

The J gene is TRBJ2-2, the V gene TRBV14; the match to TRBD2 covers 11 bases. This CDR3 is built from 20 residues. Germline V gene lookup returns CDR1 SGHDN and CDR2 FVKESK. Losses at the gene ends were 1 base for V and 1 base for J; bases not matched to a gene: 11. The CDR3 reads CASSQALRAGLAGNTGELFF. In nucleotides, the CDR3 is TGTGCCAGCAGCCAAGCCCTCCGCGCCGGACTAGCGGGGAACACCGGGGAGCTGTTTTTT.

In this sample, this clone turned up once. This chain joins TRBV5-1 and TRBJ1-1; TRBD1 is a possible D gene (6 bases). Germline V gene lookup returns CDR1 SGHRS and CDR2 YFSETQ. The V and J ends lost 7 bases and 0 bases respectively, with 16 bases between them. The CDR3 extends over 15 amino acids. The CDR3 DNA sequence: TGCGCCAGCTCCAGGGGAGCGACCATGAACACTGAAGCTTTCTTT. It yields the protein CASSRGATMNTEAFF.

The rearrangement joins TRBV9 to TRBJ1-4, with TRBD1 matching over 7 bases. The CDR3 loop spans 15 amino acids. Germline lookup yields CDR1 SGDLS and CDR2 YYNGEE. V lost 4 bases and J lost 5; bases outside the gene matches: 8. DNA of the CDR3: TGTGCCAGCAGCCCCCGGGCAGGGGGAAATGAAAAACTGTTTTTT. Residues: CASSPRAGGNEKLFF.

The chain has TRBV3-1 (or the pseudogene TRBV3-2) and TRBJ2-1; D perhaps matches TRBD1 (5 bases). The CDR3 length is 13 residues. Germline CDR1 is LGHDT and CDR2 is YNNKEL (reference sequence). Trimming removed 4 bases at V and 9 bases at J, with 13 bases between. The CDR3 region is CASSLSTAPEQFF. In nucleotides, the CDR3 is TGTGCCAGCAGCCTTTCGACAGCTCCTGAGCAGTTCTTC.

This clone was found a few times. The chain combines TRBV19 with TRBJ1-3; weak D call: TRBD1 (5 bases). The V end lost 6 bases, the J end lost 0 bases, and 12 bases lay between the germline ends. The CDR3 has 15 residues. Germline CDR1 LNHDA, CDR2 SQIVND (reference sequence). The DNA of the CDR3 is TGTGCCAGTAGCTACTCGACAGTCTCTGGAAACACCATATATTTT. This sequence encodes CASSYSTVSGNTIYF.

This chain links TRBV4-1 with TRBJ1-1; D unclear. The V gene lost 0 bases and the J gene lost 10 bases, with 15 bases spanning the gap. This CDR3 is 14 amino acids long. Germline CDR1 MGHRA, CDR2 YSYEKL. Here the CDR3 reads CASSQDGDLQGAFF. Written as DNA, the CDR3 is TGCGCCAGCAGCCAAGATGGAGACCTACAAGGAGCTTTCTTT.

This rearrangement joins TRBV29-1 to TRBJ1-1, with 9 nucleotides matching TRBD1. Germline CDR1 SQVTM, CDR2 ANQGSEA. The CDR3 is made up of 12 amino acids. V lost 6 bases and J lost 5; bases outside the gene matches: 4. CDR3 residues: CSVGQGRTEAFF. Here the CDR3 DNA reads TGCAGCGTCGGACAGGGGAGGACTGAAGCTTTCTTT.

The chain couples TRBV3-1 (or the pseudogene TRBV3-2) to TRBJ2-4; 8 nucleotides align to TRBD2. Germline V gene sequence: CDR1 LGHDT, CDR2 YNNKEL (reference sequence). The J segment lost 1 base and the V segment lost 5 bases, leaving 10 bases of the junction unmatched. This CDR3 contains 17 residues. The CDR3 spells CASSARGGGRAKNIQYF. CDR3 nucleotides: TGTGCCAGCAGCGCCCGAGGAGGCGGGAGGGCCAAAAACATTCAGTACTTC.

This rearrangement joins TRBV7-3 to TRBJ2-7; TRBD2 matches at 11 bases. Germline assignment: CDR1 SGHTA and CDR2 FQGTGA. The CDR3 has 14 amino acids. V shed 10 bases and J 4 bases; nucleotides not matched to a gene: 9. This CDR3 reads CATPQGLAGYEQYV. In DNA form, the CDR3 reads TGTGCCACCCCCCAAGGACTAGCGGGTTACGAGCAGTACGTC.

V usage is TRBV10-3 and J usage is TRBJ1-2, with a possible D match to TRBD1 (6 bases). Germline V gene lookup returns CDR1 ENHRY and CDR2 SYGVKD. This CDR3 region has 15 residues. Deletions cut 10 bases from V and 7 bases from J, with 25 bases between. The CDR3 sequence: CATGPEGVDQAGYTF. The CDR3 bases are TGTGCCACAGGCCCCGAGGGGGTTGACCAAGCTGGCTACACCTTC.

This clone was detected once. The chain links TRBV29-1 to TRBJ1-3; a weak D match, TRBD1 (5 bases). The CDR3 runs to 13 residues. From germline, CDR1 is SQVTM and CDR2 ANQGSEA. The V end lost 4 bases, the J end lost 4 bases, and 11 bases lay between the germline ends. The CDR3 region is CSVGSQGGNTIYF. CDR3 nucleotides: TGCAGCGTTGGGTCTCAGGGAGGAAACACCATATATTTT.

The chain combines TRBV6-1 with TRBJ2-2; D is perhaps TRBD2 (6 bases). Trimming left V 3 bases short and J 0 bases short, with 8 bases between. Germline V gives CDR1 MNHNS, CDR2 SASEGT. This CDR3 has 15 amino acids. Written as DNA, the CDR3 is TGTGCCAGCAGTGAGGGAGGAGCGAACACCGGGGAGCTGTTTTTT. Amino acid sequence: CASSEGGANTGELFF.

The rearrangement links TRBV3-1 (or the pseudogene TRBV3-2) to TRBJ1-5, with unresolved D. Deletions cut 4 bases from V and 2 bases from J, with 12 bases between. Germline V gives CDR1 LGHDT, CDR2 YNNKEL (reference sequence). The CDR3 is 15 residues long. CDR3 residues: CASSPGWRGNQPQHF. Here the CDR3 DNA reads TGTGCCAGCAGCCCGGGGTGGAGGGGCAATCAGCCCCAGCATTTT.

This chain joins TRBV5-1 and TRBJ1-6; 10 bases are a match to TRBD1. The CDR3 length is 15 residues. Losses at the gene ends were 3 bases for V and 3 bases for J; bases not matched to a gene: 0. Germline-derived CDR1 and CDR2 are SGHRS and YFSETQ. The CDR3, as DNA: TGCGCCAGCAGCTGGACAGGGGGCTATAATTCACCCCTCCACTTT. Its protein is CASSWTGGYNSPLHF.

The genes are TRBV3-1 (or the pseudogene TRBV3-2) and TRBJ1-4, with D tentatively TRBD1 (6 bases). With 2 bases removed from V and 3 bases from J, the gap between germline ends came to 10 bases. CDR3 length: 15 amino acids. The germline V gene encodes CDR1 LGHDT and CDR2 YNNKEL (reference sequence). CDR3 DNA: TGTGCCAGCAGCCAAACAGGGATTTCTAATGAAAAACTGTTTTTT. It encodes CASSQTGISNEKLFF.